This T cell receptor beta chain derives from a study of T cell clones after liver transplantation. The method was immunoSEQ multiplex PCR; TCRdb's version includes in-frame clones alone and lacks a portion of them. The data hold under 55,000 clones, with roughly nine tenths observed a single time. Thawed unstimulated PBMCs were FACS-sorted by CD3, CD4 and CD8 into two populations. Germline CDR1 reads SQVTM; CDR2 reads ANQGSEA. This CDR3 region has 13 residues. Whole-study findings and limits: These preliminary findings come from unstandardized post-transplant sampling times. Low donor cell numbers restricted donor-reactive repertoire measurement in a couple of subjects.

Remarks on this clone: Its antigen is unknown.

This receptor was identified in a human patient who received a liver transplant. Some T cells may be provided by the graft donor. The specimen was CD8+ T cells from blood, collected 12 months after liver transplant. J is TRBJ2-2 and V is TRBV29-1; D possibly matches TRBD1 or TRBD2 (5 bases each). The CDR3 DNA reads as TGCACCTTCCGGGACGGAAGCACCGGGGAGCTGTTTTTT. This translates into CTFRDGSTGELFF.